The clone carrying this TCR beta chain has just a few counts. Its antigen is not identified. Expressed TCRB transcripts were sequenced because the isolated RNA had all been reverse transcribed beforehand. Sequenced by immunoSEQ multiplex PCR; TCRdb stores in-frame clones only, minus some. The data hold tens of thousands of clones, with 25% to 35% observed a single time. This sample is drawn from a study of beta chain features in type 1 diabetes. General observations from the study: For patients, the naive, central memory and Treg TCRB repertoires appeared more alike than for healthy donors. More deletions and fewer insertions at VDJ junctions were found in patients with type 1 diabetes. When Type 1 diabetes patients were examined, their TCRB CDR3s proved moderately but significantly shorter in all four CD4+ subsets.

Trimming cost V 1 base and J 4 bases; bases outside gene matches: 10. The CDR3 has 16 amino acids. The V gene's germline CDR1 is SQVTM and CDR2 ANQGSEA. This TCR was recovered from a woman aged 18 to 35 in good health. Sequences were obtained from stem cell memory CD4+ T cells from blood. The gene calls are TRBV29-1 and TRBJ2-1; 7 bases map to TRBD1. This CDR3 is CSVEGAPGQLYNEQFF. The CDR3 DNA follows: TGCAGCGTTGAAGGGGCACCGGGACAGCTATACAATGAGCAGTTCTTC.